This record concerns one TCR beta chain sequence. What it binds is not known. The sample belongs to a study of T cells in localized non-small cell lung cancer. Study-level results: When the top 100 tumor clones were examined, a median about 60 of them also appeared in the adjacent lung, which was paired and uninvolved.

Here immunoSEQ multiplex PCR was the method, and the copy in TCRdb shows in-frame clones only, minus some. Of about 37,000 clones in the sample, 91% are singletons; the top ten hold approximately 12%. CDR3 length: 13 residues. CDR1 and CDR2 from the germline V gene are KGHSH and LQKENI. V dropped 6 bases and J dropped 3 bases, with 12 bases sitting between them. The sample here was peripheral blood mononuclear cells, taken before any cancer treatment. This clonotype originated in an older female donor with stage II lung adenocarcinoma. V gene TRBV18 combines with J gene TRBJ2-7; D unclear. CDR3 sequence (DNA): TGTGCCAGCTCGCCGAATGGGCTCTACGAGCAGTACTTC. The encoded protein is CASSPNGLYEQYF. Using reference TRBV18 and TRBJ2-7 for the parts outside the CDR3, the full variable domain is NAGVMQNPRHLVRRRGQEARLRCSPMKGHSHVYWYRQLPEEGLKFMVYLQKENIIDESGMPKERFSAEFPKEGPSILRIQQVVRGDSAAYFCASSPNGLYEQYFGPGTRLTVT.